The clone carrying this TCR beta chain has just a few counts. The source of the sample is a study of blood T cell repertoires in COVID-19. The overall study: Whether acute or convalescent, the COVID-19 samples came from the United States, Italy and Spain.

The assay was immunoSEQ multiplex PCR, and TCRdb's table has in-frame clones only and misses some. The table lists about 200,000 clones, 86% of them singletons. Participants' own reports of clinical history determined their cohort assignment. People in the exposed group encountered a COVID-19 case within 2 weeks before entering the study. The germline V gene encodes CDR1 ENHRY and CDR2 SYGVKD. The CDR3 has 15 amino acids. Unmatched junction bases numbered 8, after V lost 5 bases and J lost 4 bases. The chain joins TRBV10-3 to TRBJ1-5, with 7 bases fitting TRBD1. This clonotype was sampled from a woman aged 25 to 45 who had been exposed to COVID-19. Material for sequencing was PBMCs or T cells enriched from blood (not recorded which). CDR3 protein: CAISSGTDHNQPQHF. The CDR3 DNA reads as TGTGCCATCAGTTCCGGGACAGATCATAATCAGCCCCAGCATTTT.